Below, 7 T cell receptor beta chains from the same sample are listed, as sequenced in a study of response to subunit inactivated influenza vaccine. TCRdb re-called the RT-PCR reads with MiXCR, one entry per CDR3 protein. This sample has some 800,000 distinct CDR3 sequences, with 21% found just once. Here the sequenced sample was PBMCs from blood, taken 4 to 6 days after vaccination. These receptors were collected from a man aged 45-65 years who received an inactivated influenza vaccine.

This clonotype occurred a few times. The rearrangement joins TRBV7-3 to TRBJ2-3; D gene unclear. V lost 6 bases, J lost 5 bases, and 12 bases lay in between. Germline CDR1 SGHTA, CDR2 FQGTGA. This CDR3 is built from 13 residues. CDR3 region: CASSYDGKDTQYF. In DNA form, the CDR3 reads TGTGCCAGCAGTTACGACGGAAAAGATACGCAGTATTTT.

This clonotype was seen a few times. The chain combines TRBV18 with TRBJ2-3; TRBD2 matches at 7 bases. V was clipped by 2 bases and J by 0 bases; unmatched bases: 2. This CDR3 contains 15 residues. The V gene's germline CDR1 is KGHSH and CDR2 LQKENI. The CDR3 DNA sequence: TGTGCCAGCTCACCAAGAGCGGGGAGCACAGATACGCAGTATTTT. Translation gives CASSPRAGSTDTQYF.

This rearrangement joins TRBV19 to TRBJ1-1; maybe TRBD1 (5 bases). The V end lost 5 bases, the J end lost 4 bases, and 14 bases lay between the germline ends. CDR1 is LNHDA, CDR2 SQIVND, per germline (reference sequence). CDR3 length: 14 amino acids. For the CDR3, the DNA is TGTGCCAGTAGTTCCCGGGACGGACTCACTGAAGCTTTCTTT. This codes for CASSSRDGLTEAFF.

The CDR3 sequence is CASSLEAGVRQPQHF. The DNA for the CDR3 is TGTGCCAGCAGCTTAGAAGCGGGGGTACGGCAGCCCCAGCATTTT. The chain is built from TRBV7-2 and TRBJ1-5; D may be TRBD1 (5 bases). Trimming stripped 1 base from V and 7 bases from J, with 14 bases between. CDR3 length equals 15 residues. CDR1 and CDR2 (germline): SGHTA, FQGNSA. Full variable domain (outside the CDR3, taken from reference TRBV7-2 and TRBJ1-5): GAGVSQSPSNKVTEKGKDVELRCDPISGHTALYWYRQSLGQGLEFLIYFQGNSAPDKSGLPSDRFSAERTGGSVSTLTIQRTQQEDSAVYLCASSLEAGVRQPQHFGDGTRLSIL.

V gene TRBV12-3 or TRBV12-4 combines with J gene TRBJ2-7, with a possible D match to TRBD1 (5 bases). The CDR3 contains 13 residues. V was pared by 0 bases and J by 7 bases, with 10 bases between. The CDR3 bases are TGTGCCAGCAGTTTAGCAGGGGCGAAAGAGCAGTACTTC. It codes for CASSLAGAKEQYF.

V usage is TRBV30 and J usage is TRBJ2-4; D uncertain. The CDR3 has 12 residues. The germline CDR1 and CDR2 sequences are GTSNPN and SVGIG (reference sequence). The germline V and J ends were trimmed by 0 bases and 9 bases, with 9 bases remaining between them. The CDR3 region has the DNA TGTGCCTGGAGTGTACAAACCACCATTCAGTACTTC. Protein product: CAWSVQTTIQYF. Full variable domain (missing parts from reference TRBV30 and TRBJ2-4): SQTIHQWPATLVQPVGSPLSLECTVEGTSNPNLYWYRQAAGRGLQLLFYSVGIGQISSEVPQNLSASRPQDRQFILSSKKLLLSDSGFYLCAWSVQTTIQYFGAGTRLSVL.

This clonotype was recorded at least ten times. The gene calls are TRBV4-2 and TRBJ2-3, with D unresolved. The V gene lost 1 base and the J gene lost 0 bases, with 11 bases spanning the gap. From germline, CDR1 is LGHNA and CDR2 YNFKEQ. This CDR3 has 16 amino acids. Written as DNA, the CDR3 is TGTGCCAGCAGCCAAGGGGTTGAGGCGAGCACAGATACGCAGTATTTT. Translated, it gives CASSQGVEASTDTQYF.